This TCR beta chain emerged from a study of T-cell reconstitution after alpha-beta-depleted transplantation in children (dated by TCRdb to about 2016). Notes on the research overall: Using TCR repertoire profiling, the study followed T-cell immune reconstitution in a quantitative way in children after TCRalphabeta/CD19-depleted allogeneic hematopoietic cell transplantation.

This clonotype has ten or more counts. Its binding antigen is unknown. No base-level quality is on record; no much larger clone is a single base apart. CDR1 and CDR2 were assigned from the germline V gene as MNHEY and SVGEGT. From cysteine to phenylalanine, the CDR3 is 15 amino acids long. The CDR3 DNA has 45 bases and is translated from base 1. Trimming at the junction amounts to 6 bases on V and 1 base on J, and the germline ends lie 16 bases apart. Libraries were prepared through PCR. Sequencing instrument: Illumina HiSeq 2500. Molecular barcoding was employed in the preparation of TCR libraries, with unique molecular identifiers being used to normalize TCRbeta repertoire quantification. TCRdb reworked the public reads: Q25 trimming with fastp, MiXCR clone assembly, productive beta chains retained. All rows with the same CDR3 protein become a single entry with the most common DNA and genes. The sample yields hundreds of thousands of distinct CDR3 sequences; approximately 15% were counted once. The ten largest account for approximately 1.1% of the sample.

This chain joins TRBV6-2 or TRBV6-3 to TRBJ2-7; possibly the D gene is TRBD1, per 6 matching bases. This clonotype was sampled from a human donor who donated a stem cell graft to a child with acute myeloid leukemia. Sequenced material: PBMCs from the stem cell graft donor, taken from the stem cell graft. In nucleotides, the sequence is TGTGCCAGCAGGCTTCTCCGGGACATATCCTACGAGCAGTACTTC. Its translation reads: CASRLLRDISYEQYF.